These T cell receptor beta chains were read from a single sample in a study of blood T cell repertoires in COVID-19. The method was immunoSEQ multiplex PCR; TCRdb's version includes in-frame clones alone and lacks a portion of them. This table has some 220,000 clones, roughly four fifths appearing once. Sequences were obtained from PBMCs or T cells enriched from blood (not recorded which). Source of these receptors: a woman in her thirties or forties with acute COVID-19. Each CDR3 is given with its conserved first and last residue. Fields, in order: J gene, D gene, clone size, V gene, CDR3 protein, CDR3 DNA. D genes are given only for firm matches. Expanded clones get a size class; other rows say once, few or many, or leave the size out.

j_call: TRBJ2-7; d_call: TRBD2; clone_size: -; v_call: TRBV7-9; cdr3_aa: CASSLGEGHSYEQYF; cdr3_nt: TGTGCCAGCAGTTTAGGGGAGGGCCATTCCTACGAGCAGTACTTC
j_call: TRBJ2-1; d_call: TRBD2; clone_size: once; v_call: TRBV10-2; cdr3_aa: CASNSGSYVNEQFF; cdr3_nt: TGCGCCAGCAATAGCGGGAGTTATGTAAATGAGCAGTTCTTC
j_call: TRBJ2-1; d_call: TRBD1; clone_size: -; v_call: TRBV15; cdr3_aa: CATSRAGGEWDNEQFF; cdr3_nt: TGTGCCACCAGCAGGGCAGGGGGCGAGTGGGACAATGAGCAGTTCTTC
j_call: TRBJ2-5; d_call: TRBD2; clone_size: -; v_call: TRBV9; cdr3_aa: CASGAGGLETQYF; cdr3_nt: TGTGCCAGCGGGGCGGGGGGGCTAGAGACCCAGTACTTC
j_call: TRBJ2-7; d_call: TRBD2; clone_size: -; v_call: TRBV29-1; cdr3_aa: CSVTDSGGYEQYF; cdr3_nt: TGCAGCGTCACGGACTCGGGGGGCTACGAGCAGTACTTC
j_call: TRBJ1-2; d_call: TRBD1; clone_size: -; v_call: TRBV5-6; cdr3_aa: CASSLARQGVHGYTF; cdr3_nt: TGTGCCAGCAGCTTGGCACGGCAGGGGGTCCATGGCTACACCTTC
j_call: TRBJ2-2; d_call: -; clone_size: -; v_call: TRBV6-5; cdr3_aa: CASSADQAGELFF; cdr3_nt: TGTGCCAGCAGCGCCGACCAGGCCGGGGAGCTGTTTTTT
j_call: TRBJ2-1; d_call: TRBD2; clone_size: once; v_call: TRBV28; cdr3_aa: CASSFWAGVPYNEQFF; cdr3_nt: TGTGCCAGCAGTTTTTGGGCGGGAGTTCCCTACAATGAGCAGTTCTTC
j_call: TRBJ2-3; d_call: -; clone_size: -; v_call: TRBV28; cdr3_aa: CASNLGGVTDTQYF; cdr3_nt: TGTGCCAGCAACTTAGGAGGAGTCACAGATACGCAGTATTTT
j_call: TRBJ2-2; d_call: TRBD1; clone_size: -; v_call: TRBV19; cdr3_aa: CASRSRQGAPGELFF; cdr3_nt: TGTGCCAGTAGGAGTAGACAGGGGGCCCCCGGGGAGCTGTTTTTT
j_call: TRBJ2-7; d_call: -; clone_size: once; v_call: TRBV7-2; cdr3_aa: CASSFYPRADTSYEQYF; cdr3_nt: TGTGCCAGCAGCTTTTATCCCAGGGCAGACACTTCCTACGAGCAGTACTTC
j_call: TRBJ2-3; d_call: -; clone_size: once; v_call: TRBV10-3; cdr3_aa: CAIQTPGGTDTQYF; cdr3_nt: TGTGCCATACAAACCCCAGGGGGGACAGATACGCAGTATTTT
j_call: TRBJ2-7; d_call: TRBD2; clone_size: -; v_call: TRBV19; cdr3_aa: CASSTRKLAGLEQYF; cdr3_nt: TGTGCCAGTAGTACCAGGAAACTAGCGGGGCTCGAGCAGTACTTC
j_call: TRBJ1-2; d_call: TRBD1; clone_size: -; v_call: TRBV6-5; cdr3_aa: CASSPGQGSAYGYTF; cdr3_nt: TGTGCCAGCAGTCCGGGACAGGGTAGCGCCTATGGCTACACCTTC
j_call: TRBJ1-1; d_call: -; clone_size: -; v_call: TRBV6-5; cdr3_aa: CASMGLLNTEAFF; cdr3_nt: TGTGCCAGCATGGGGCTCTTGAACACTGAAGCTTTCTTT
j_call: TRBJ1-1; d_call: -; clone_size: -; v_call: TRBV9; cdr3_aa: CASSPQWGGTEAFF; cdr3_nt: TGTGCCAGCAGCCCCCAGTGGGGAGGCACTGAAGCTTTCTTT
j_call: TRBJ2-1; d_call: -; clone_size: -; v_call: TRBV9; cdr3_aa: CAREGGQFF; cdr3_nt: TGTGCCAGAGAGGGAGGTCAGTTCTTC
j_call: TRBJ1-1; d_call: -; clone_size: -; v_call: TRBV19; cdr3_aa: CASSIARVYNTEAFF; cdr3_nt: TGTGCCAGTAGTATCGCCAGGGTTTACAACACTGAAGCTTTCTTT
j_call: TRBJ2-1; d_call: TRBD2; clone_size: -; v_call: TRBV5-4; cdr3_aa: CASSVGTSGFNEQFF; cdr3_nt: TGTGCCAGCAGCGTTGGGACTAGCGGGTTCAATGAACAGTTCTTC
j_call: TRBJ1-5; d_call: TRBD1; clone_size: -; v_call: TRBV15; cdr3_aa: CATSPRPGQVYSNQPQHF; cdr3_nt: TGTGCCACCAGCCCCCGACCCGGACAGGTATATAGCAATCAGCCCCAGCATTTT
j_call: TRBJ2-2; d_call: TRBD1; clone_size: -; v_call: TRBV4-1; cdr3_aa: CASSHPGQMTTGELFF; cdr3_nt: TGCGCCAGCAGCCATCCGGGACAGATGACCACCGGGGAGCTGTTTTTT
j_call: TRBJ2-2; d_call: TRBD1; clone_size: -; v_call: TRBV2; cdr3_aa: CASSQGQEPTGELFF; cdr3_nt: TGTGCCAGCAGCCAAGGACAGGAGCCTACCGGGGAGCTGTTTTTT
j_call: TRBJ2-5; d_call: -; clone_size: -; v_call: TRBV28; cdr3_aa: CASSFWGGALETQYF; cdr3_nt: TGTGCCAGCAGTTTTTGGGGGGGGGCGTTAGAGACCCAGTACTTC